Each of the 24 T cell receptor beta chains below was sequenced from the same sample in a study of CD8 T cells in ankylosing spondylitis. In TCRdb, the 5' RACE reads were re-called with MiXCR into one record per CDR3 protein. The sample has around 230,000 distinct CDR3 sequences, around 9.1% seen once. The material sequenced was blood, either unsorted or a sorted T cell fraction (not recorded which). These receptors were obtained from a male donor with ankylosing spondylitis or in good health (not recorded which).

This clonotype was found many times. V is TRBV2 and J is TRBJ1-1; the D is unclear. This CDR3 is built from 15 residues. V lost 8 bases and J lost 0, with 16 bases in between. The germline CDR1 and CDR2 sequences are SNHLY and FYNNEI. CDR3 residues: CASEAAGAMNTEAFF. Here the CDR3 DNA reads TGTGCCAGCGAAGCCGCAGGAGCAATGAACACTGAAGCTTTCTTT.

This clonotype was counted ten times or more. The chain has TRBV10-3 and TRBJ2-5; D is undetermined. The CDR3 length is 14 residues. Germline V gene data show CDR1 as ENHRY and CDR2 as SYGVKD. Between the trimmed V and J ends, which lost 0 bases and 3 bases, there was a span of 8 bases. CDR3 region: CAISESNRKETQYF. The CDR3 DNA reads as TGTGCCATCAGTGAGTCGAACAGAAAAGAGACCCAGTACTTC.

In this sample, this clonotype turned up many times. The V and J genes are TRBV5-1 and TRBJ2-1; 11 bases agree with TRBD2. Looked up from germline, CDR1 is SGHRS and CDR2 is YFSETQ. The CDR3 has 15 amino acids. The J segment lost 5 bases and the V segment lost 3 bases, leaving 4 bases of the junction unmatched. The CDR3 region has the DNA TGCGCCAGCAGCTCGGGACTAGCGGAAGACAATGAGCAGTTCTTC. Residues: CASSSGLAEDNEQFF.

As regards this clonotype: Just one base apart from a much larger clone, this may be a read error. V usage is TRBV6-1 and J usage is TRBJ2-4, with D possibly being TRBD2 (6 bases). This CDR3 has 15 amino acids. The V gene lost 6 bases and the J gene lost 1 base, with 13 bases spanning the gap. Germline CDR1 reads MNHNS; CDR2 reads SASEGT. CDR3 in amino acids: CASRSCRGAKNIQYF. The CDR3 region has the DNA TGTGCCAGCAGGTCATGTCGGGGGGCCAAAAACATTCAGTACTTC.

At least ten counts were recorded for this clonotype. The V and J genes are TRBV7-6 and TRBJ1-1; 9 positions match TRBD1. This CDR3 is 18 amino acids long. V shed 3 bases, J shed 2 bases, and the junction held 13 bases outside the gene matches. Germline V gene data show CDR1 as SGHVS and CDR2 as FNYEAQ. The CDR3 loop is CASSLSRTGVTSNTEAFF. Written as DNA, the CDR3 is TGTGCCAGCAGCTTGTCACGGACAGGGGTAACTAGTAACACTGAAGCTTTCTTT.

This clonotype has ten or more counts. This chain uses TRBV7-2 with TRBJ2-7; a possible D gene is TRBD1 (6 bases). The CDR3 has 15 residues. The V end was cut by 4 bases, the J end by 3 bases, with 16 bases between. Germline CDR1 reads SGHTA; CDR2 reads FQGNSA. The CDR3 DNA follows: TGTGCCAGCAGCTCTAGGGGGACGACGAGCTACGAGCAGTACTTC. Residues: CASSSRGTTSYEQYF.

This clonotype was seen many times. V and J are TRBV20-1 and TRBJ2-3; 12 bases match TRBD2. With V trimmed by 5 bases and J by 5 bases, 11 bases remained unmatched. CDR1 and CDR2 from the germline V gene are DFQATT and SNEGSKA (reference sequence). This CDR3 is 16 amino acids long. The CDR3 DNA follows: TGCAGTGCTGTCAGACTAGCGGGAGACGGTGGAGATACGCAGTATTTT. Translation: CSAVRLAGDGGDTQYF.

The chain carries TRBV5-1 and TRBJ2-3, with D unclear. Germline V gene sequence: CDR1 SGHRS, CDR2 YFSETQ. V dropped 4 bases and J dropped 1 base, with 16 bases sitting between them. The CDR3 runs to 16 residues. CDR3 sequence: CASSVALALGTDTQYF. The CDR3 nucleotides are TGCGCCAGCAGCGTGGCTCTGGCGTTGGGCACAGATACGCAGTATTTT.

This clonotype was detected ten times or more. This chain uses TRBV7-6 with TRBJ1-5, with a weak D call TRBD1 (6 bases). Looked up from germline, CDR1 is SGHVS and CDR2 is FNYEAQ. This CDR3 is built from 14 residues. V was trimmed by 7 bases and J by 10 bases, leaving 20 bases between them. The CDR3 loop reads CASTVEGGKGPQHF. CDR3 nucleotides: TGTGCCAGCACCGTTGAGGGGGGCAAGGGACCCCAGCATTTT.

Notes on this clonotype: A much more abundant neighbour one base away suggests this may be a read error. Written as DNA, the CDR3 is TGCAGTGCTAGAGGGATTAGTGAAAAACTGTTTTTT. Encoded protein: CSARGISEKLFF. The rearrangement uses TRBV20-1 and TRBJ1-4; no reliable D call. Deletions cut 1 base from V and 7 bases from J, with 7 bases between. Germline-derived CDR1 and CDR2 are DFQATT and SNEGSKA (reference sequence). The CDR3 consists of 12 residues.

This clonotype was seen only a few times. The rearrangement uses TRBV7-8 and TRBJ2-1; 8 nucleotides agree with TRBD2. Germline CDR1 and CDR2: SGHVS and FQNEAQ. Unmatched junction bases numbered 18, after V lost 7 bases and J lost 10 bases. This CDR3 has 16 residues. The CDR3: CASNLVLAGTGAEQFF. CDR3 nucleotides: TGTGCCAGCAACCTAGTCCTAGCGGGTACCGGGGCCGAGCAGTTCTTC.

This chain uses TRBV27 with TRBJ2-1; unclear D gene. V was shortened by 1 base and J by 3 bases, with 13 bases between the two germline ends. Germline V gene data show CDR1 as MNHEY and CDR2 as SMNVEV (reference sequence). The CDR3 contains 16 residues. The DNA for the CDR3 is TGTGCCAGCAGTTTATTGACTTCTCGTAACTACAATGAGCAGTTCTTC. Translated: CASSLLTSRNYNEQFF.

This clonotype came up many times. J is TRBJ2-3 and V is TRBV7-2, with 8 bases lining up with TRBD2. Per germline, CDR1 SGHTA and CDR2 FQGNSA. The V and J ends lost 5 bases and 3 bases, in that order; junction bases with no gene match: 7. The CDR3 runs 15 residues. The chain's CDR3 is CASSPQGLETDTQYF. The CDR3, as DNA: TGTGCCAGCAGCCCGCAGGGACTAGAAACAGATACGCAGTATTTT.

This clonotype was picked up many times. The chain recombines TRBV20-1 with TRBJ2-1; 9 bases are shared with TRBD2. V gave up 0 bases and J gave up 5 bases; unmatched junction bases: 2. The CDR3 loop spans 14 amino acids. Germline CDR1 is DFQATT and CDR2 is SNEGSKA (reference sequence). This CDR3 is CSAREGLAHNEQFF. The CDR3 DNA sequence: TGCAGTGCTAGAGAGGGACTAGCCCACAATGAGCAGTTCTTC.

This clonotype was counted at least ten times. This rearrangement joins TRBV5-1 to TRBJ1-1; D possibly corresponds to TRBD1 (5 bases). V lost 1 base, J lost 6 bases, and 16 bases lay in between. The CDR3 covers 15 residues. Germline CDR1 SGHRS, CDR2 YFSETQ. In DNA, the CDR3 is TGCGCCAGCAGCTTGAGGCGACAGCGGTTACCTGAAGCTTTCTTT. Its protein product is CASSLRRQRLPEAFF. Full variable domain (remainder filled in from reference TRBV5-1 and TRBJ1-1): KAGVTQTPRYLIKTRGQQVTLSCSPISGHRSVSWYQQTPGQGLQFLFEYFSETQRNKGNFPGRFSGRQFSNSRSEMNVSTLELGDSALYLCASSLRRQRLPEAFFGQGTRLTVV.

This clonotype was seen only once. The chain carries TRBV20-1 and TRBJ2-2; D is perhaps TRBD2 (5 bases). The CDR3 length is 15 residues. Germline-derived CDR1 and CDR2 are DFQATT and SNEGSKA (reference sequence). The germline V and J ends were trimmed by 6 bases and 0 bases, with 14 bases remaining between them. The CDR3 loop reads CSAVGLATNTGELFF. CDR3 coding DNA: TGCAGTGCGGTCGGATTAGCGACGAACACCGGGGAGCTGTTTTTT.

This clonotype was picked up many times. The genes are TRBV5-1 and TRBJ1-1; 10 bases match TRBD1. Germline V CDR1 and CDR2: SGHRS, YFSETQ. J lost 0 bases, V lost 3 bases, and 11 bases had no gene match. The CDR3 is 18 residues long. The CDR3 loop is CASSSGQGGYILNTEAFF. The CDR3 coding sequence is TGCGCCAGCAGCTCAGGACAGGGGGGTTATATTTTGAACACTGAAGCTTTCTTT.

This clonotype was found many times. This chain connects TRBV2 to TRBJ1-1; 7 bases line up with TRBD1. The CDR3 spans 13 residues. Germline lookup yields CDR1 SNHLY and CDR2 FYNNEI. Trimming at V came to 10 bases and at J to 0 bases, leaving 5 bases not matched to a gene. As DNA, the CDR3 is TGTGCCACTATGGACAGGCTGAACACTGAAGCTTTCTTT. It encodes CATMDRLNTEAFF. Drawing the rest from reference TRBV2 and TRBJ1-1, the complete variable domain is EPEVTQTPSHQVTQMGQEVILRCVPISNHLYFYWYRQILGQKVEFLVSFYNNEISEKSEIFDDQFSVERPDGSNFTLKIRSTKLEDSAMYFCATMDRLNTEAFFGQGTRLTVV.

This clonotype occurred many times. The rearrangement joins TRBV11-2 to TRBJ1-4; no definite D call. Germline CDR1 and CDR2: SGHAT and FQNNGV. V was cut by 5 bases and J by 7 bases, with 8 bases left in between. This CDR3 spans 12 amino acids. CDR3: CASSLLGEKLFF. DNA of the CDR3: TGTGCCAGCAGCCTTTTAGGTGAAAAACTGTTTTTT.

At least ten counts were recorded for this clonotype. The V call is TRBV5-6, the J call TRBJ1-1; 7 bases align to TRBD1. The CDR3 is 13 residues long. Germline lookup yields CDR1 SGHDT and CDR2 YYEEEE. Germline trimming cut 2 bases from V and 6 bases from J; bases unmatched to any gene: 4. This CDR3 is CASSFTGAAEAFF. The CDR3 DNA reads TGTGCCAGCAGCTTCACAGGGGCGGCTGAAGCTTTCTTT.

This clonotype was detected many times. The V and J genes are TRBV7-2 and TRBJ2-3; D gene ambiguous. The germline V and J ends were trimmed by 2 bases and 0 bases, with 12 bases remaining between them. This CDR3 has 16 residues. Germline CDR1 reads SGHTA; CDR2 reads FQGNSA. The CDR3 region has the DNA TGTGCCAGCAGCTTAATGTCAGTGGGGAGCACAGATACGCAGTATTTT. Translation: CASSLMSVGSTDTQYF.

This clonotype was seen ten or more times. The chain recombines TRBV6-5 with TRBJ1-5; D gene uncertain. Trimming removed 0 bases at V and 1 base at J, with 4 bases between. The CDR3 runs to 14 residues. Germline V gene sequence: CDR1 MNHEY, CDR2 SVGAGI. This CDR3 reads CASSYSNSNQPQHF. In DNA form, the CDR3 reads TGTGCCAGCAGTTACTCTAACAGCAATCAGCCCCAGCATTTT.

This clonotype was counted ten times or more. This sequence joins TRBV6-1 and TRBJ2-3; D is possibly TRBD2 (5 bases). This CDR3 region has 15 residues. Germline CDR1 MNHNS, CDR2 SASEGT. V lost 6 bases and J 3 bases, leaving 16 bases between the germline ends. The CDR3 nucleotides read TGTGCCAGCAGGACGCTGGGAGTAGGTACAGATACGCAGTATTTT. It translates to CASRTLGVGTDTQYF.

The chain carries TRBV6-1 and TRBJ2-1; D gene unclear. The CDR3 is made up of 15 amino acids. Trimming took off 6 bases at V and 7 bases at J, with 19 bases between the two ends. CDR1 MNHNS and CDR2 SASEGT come from the germline V gene. The CDR3 DNA reads TGTGCCAGCAGCCCGCGGAGTGCCTATGGGAATGAGCAGTTCTTC. Its translation is CASSPRSAYGNEQFF.